Below are 22 T cell receptor beta chains sequenced from a single sample in a study of cytomegalovirus exposure and HLA in healthy donors. PCR employed 60 Vbeta and 13 Jbeta primers. Method: immunoSEQ multiplex PCR; TCRdb's copy keeps in-frame clones and lacks some. The sample has about 94,000 clones, over 60% seen once. Input material: PBMCs. These receptors originate from a man younger than 40 in good health and CMV-seronegative.

J is TRBJ2-5 and V is TRBV5-5; D uncertain. CDR3 length: 14 amino acids. V was pared by 1 base and J by 2 bases, with 9 bases between. Per the germline V gene, CDR1 is SGHKS and CDR2 is YYEKEE (reference sequence). In DNA form, the CDR3 reads TGTGCCAGCAGCTTGTGGTCACAGCAAGAGACCCAGTACTTC. Translation gives CASSLWSQQETQYF.

The CDR3 sequence: CAWSVGTYGYTF. The CDR3 region has the DNA TGTGCCTGGAGTGTGGGGACTTATGGCTACACCTTC. This rearrangement joins TRBV30 to TRBJ1-2, with D possibly TRBD1 on 5 matching bases. This CDR3 region has 12 residues. Looked up from germline, CDR1 is GTSNPN and CDR2 is SVGIG (reference sequence). V was clipped by 0 bases and J by 5 bases, with 7 bases between them. Combining the CDR3 with reference TRBV30 and TRBJ1-2 gives the whole variable domain SQTIHQWPATLVQPVGSPLSLECTVEGTSNPNLYWYRQAAGRGLQLLFYSVGIGQISSEVPQNLSASRPQDRQFILSSKKLLLSDSGFYLCAWSVGTYGYTFGSGTRLTVV.

This clone was picked up a small number of times. The chain joins TRBV5-1 to TRBJ2-7; D is undetermined. The CDR3 has 14 residues. V lost 2 bases and J lost 0, with 9 bases in between. Germline values: CDR1 SGHRS, CDR2 YFSETQ. The CDR3 loop reads CASSLGDGSYEQYF. As DNA, the CDR3 is TGCGCCAGCAGCTTAGGAGACGGCTCCTACGAGCAGTACTTC.

This chain uses TRBV27 with TRBJ2-4, with D possibly being TRBD2 (6 bases). The CDR3 consists of 16 residues. Trimming removed 3 bases from V and 0 bases from J, with 12 bases in between. The germline V gene encodes CDR1 MNHEY and CDR2 SMNVEV (reference sequence). CDR3 sequence reads: CASSFTWGLAKNIQYF. The CDR3 nucleotides read TGTGCCAGCAGTTTTACCTGGGGACTAGCCAAAAACATTCAGTACTTC.

The chain couples TRBV28 to TRBJ1-6; weak D call: TRBD1 (6 bases). This CDR3 contains 14 residues. Germline lookup yields CDR1 MDHEN and CDR2 SYDVKM. Deletions cut 3 bases from V and 10 bases from J, with 13 bases between. The CDR3 spells CASSLGTSGSPLHF. The CDR3 DNA sequence: TGTGCCAGCAGTTTGGGGACATCTGGGTCACCCCTCCACTTT.

The V gene is TRBV19, the J gene TRBJ1-4; D unresolved. V was cut by 6 bases and J by 4 bases, with 9 bases left in between. The CDR3 extends over 13 amino acids. Germline V CDR1 and CDR2: LNHDA, SQIVND (reference sequence). The CDR3 here is CASSRRGNEKLFF. CDR3 in DNA: TGTGCCAGTAGCCGGCGGGGTAATGAAAAACTGTTTTTT.

This clone was found a few times. The chain recombines TRBV19 with TRBJ2-7; TRBD1 agrees at 9 bases. This CDR3 is 14 amino acids long. Germline trimming cut 4 bases from V and 7 bases from J; bases unmatched to any gene: 8. Germline V lookup: CDR1 LNHDA, CDR2 SQIVND (reference sequence). The DNA for the CDR3 is TGTGCCAGTAGTACTACAGGGGGCTTTGGTGAGCAGTACTTC. This gives the protein CASSTTGGFGEQYF.

V gene TRBV4-2 combines with J gene TRBJ2-1, with 9 bases that match TRBD2. The CDR3 consists of 16 residues. V gave up 1 base and J gave up 2 bases; unmatched junction bases: 3. Germline CDR1 is LGHNA and CDR2 is YNFKEQ. The CDR3 reads CASSQGAGGTYNEQFF. The CDR3 bases are TGTGCCAGCAGCCAAGGGGCGGGGGGGACCTACAATGAGCAGTTCTTC.

This clone was picked up a small number of times. The chain links TRBV5-3 to TRBJ1-1; 8 bases are shared with TRBD1. TRBV5-3 is an open reading frame, and its role is uncertain. The CDR3 runs 18 residues. V lost 4 bases, J lost 1 base, and 15 bases stayed unmatched. The CDR3 reads CARSHSGQEGGGNTEAFF. In nucleotides, the CDR3 is TGTGCCAGAAGCCATTCGGGACAGGAGGGTGGGGGGAACACTGAAGCTTTCTTT.

The rearrangement uses TRBV28 and TRBJ2-7, with TRBD1 matching over 8 bases. The germline gives CDR1 MDHEN, CDR2 SYDVKM. V lost 5 bases, J lost 6 bases, and 9 bases stayed unmatched. The CDR3 sequence is 14 residues long. DNA of the CDR3: TGTGCCAGCAGTCGTGACGCAGGGGGCGGCGAGCAGTACTTC. Amino acid sequence: CASSRDAGGGEQYF.

The chain is built from TRBV11-2 and TRBJ1-1; D is unclear. V lost 1 base to trimming and J lost 2 bases, with 8 bases between them. CDR1 and CDR2 from the germline V gene are SGHAT and FQNNGV. The CDR3 is made up of 14 amino acids. CDR3 nucleotides: TGTGCCAGCAGCTTAGGAGTATTCAACACTGAAGCTTTCTTT. The encoded protein is CASSLGVFNTEAFF.

The gene calls are TRBV5-8 and TRBJ2-7, with 11 bases aligning to TRBD1. The V segment lost 0 bases and the J segment 0 bases; nucleotides outside the gene matches: 2. CDR1 is SGHTS and CDR2 is YDEGEE in the germline V gene. This CDR3 has 16 residues. CDR3 protein: CASSLGGTGGSYEQYF. The CDR3 DNA follows: TGTGCCAGCAGCTTGGGGGGGACAGGGGGCTCCTACGAGCAGTACTTC.

The V call is TRBV9, the J call TRBJ2-3; 7 nucleotides agree with TRBD1. Trimming at V came to 3 bases and at J to 4 bases, leaving 2 bases not matched to a gene. This CDR3 is 13 amino acids long. Germline lookup yields CDR1 SGDLS and CDR2 YYNGEE. The CDR3 DNA sequence: TGTGCCAGCAGCGCCACAGGGGCAGATACGCAGTATTTT. Its translation is CASSATGADTQYF.

This clone was detected a few times. The chain carries TRBV11-1 and TRBJ2-7, with a possible D match to TRBD1 (6 bases). The CDR3 consists of 14 residues. V was trimmed by 2 bases and J by 3 bases, leaving 11 bases between them. From germline, CDR1 is SGHAT and CDR2 FQDESV (reference sequence). The CDR3 DNA reads as TGTGCCAGCAGCTTACCGGCCAGGGGCTACGAGCAGTACTTC. It specifies CASSLPARGYEQYF.

This clone appeared a few times. V usage is TRBV7-9 and J usage is TRBJ2-3; D remains ambiguous. Trimming removed 1 base at V and 4 bases at J, with 15 bases between. CDR1 and CDR2 (germline): SEHNR, FQNEAQ (reference sequence). The CDR3 covers 16 residues. CDR3 amino acids: CASSLVASGLPDTQYF. DNA for the CDR3: TGTGCCAGCAGCTTAGTCGCTTCGGGTCTTCCAGATACGCAGTATTTT.

This clone was seen just once. J is TRBJ2-1 and V is TRBV7-3; D might be TRBD2 (5 bases). The V gene's germline CDR1 is SGHTA and CDR2 FQGTGA. V was pared by 4 bases and J by 10 bases, with 11 bases between. This CDR3 region has 12 residues. CDR3 protein: CASSSTGVEQFF. The CDR3 coding sequence is TGTGCCAGCAGCTCAACCGGGGTAGAGCAGTTCTTC.

The rearrangement joins TRBV30 to TRBJ2-5; the match to TRBD2 covers 7 bases. TRBJ2-7 explains the end of the DNA better; the J call may be wrong. CDR1 is GTSNPN, CDR2 SVGIG, per germline (reference sequence). The CDR3 sequence is 14 residues long. This chain's CDR3 is CAWNFGGSSYEQYF. The CDR3 DNA sequence: TGTGCCTGGAATTTCGGGGGGAGCTCCTACGAGCAGTACTTC.

This rearrangement joins TRBV7-2 to TRBJ2-7; 8 bases are shared with TRBD2. This CDR3 has 14 amino acids. The trim removed 9 bases at V and 4 bases at J, leaving 11 bases unmatched. CDR1 and CDR2 from the germline V gene are SGHTA and FQGNSA. The CDR3 nucleotides are TGTGCCAGTCCCCGTTGCGGGGGGTGGTACGAGCAGTACTTC. It encodes CASPRCGGWYEQYF.

A note on this clone: Compared with germline, one end of the junction differs, possibly owing to a read error. V is TRBV6-5 and J is TRBJ2-2; 9 bases line up with TRBD1. CDR1 is MNHEY, CDR2 SVGAGI, per germline. This CDR3 region has 15 residues. The chain's CDR3 is CASSRRQGGTGEPFF. The CDR3 DNA is TGTGCCAGCAGCCGTCGACAGGGGGGCACCGGGGAGCCGTTTTTT.

This clone was seen more than once but under ten times. This chain connects TRBV7-9 to TRBJ2-5; 7 bases fit TRBD2. The CDR3 is made up of 16 amino acids. Germline V gives CDR1 SEHNR, CDR2 FQNEAQ (reference sequence). With V trimmed by 4 bases and J by 1 base, 9 bases remained unmatched. The CDR3 spells CASSSPLAGVQETQYF. In nucleotides, the CDR3 is TGTGCCAGCAGCTCCCCCCTCGCGGGAGTCCAAGAGACCCAGTACTTC. Based on the CDR3 plus reference TRBV7-9 and TRBJ2-5, the full variable domain is DTGVSQNPRHKITKRGQNVTFRCDPISEHNRLYWYRQTLGQGPEFLTYFQNEAQLEKSRLLSDRFSAERPKGSFSTLEIQRTEQGDSAMYLCASSSPLAGVQETQYFGPGTRLLVL.

The chain carries TRBV30 and TRBJ2-7, with TRBD1 matching over 8 bases. With 2 bases clipped from V and 3 bases from J, the junction kept 3 bases outside the gene matches. The CDR3 is 13 residues long. Germline values: CDR1 GTSNPN, CDR2 SVGIG (reference sequence). CDR3 DNA sequence: TGTGCCTGGAGTCAGGGGGCTGTCTACGAGCAGTACTTC. This translates into CAWSQGAVYEQYF.

V gene TRBV4-3 combines with J gene TRBJ2-3; weak D call: TRBD2 (5 bases). Germline CDR1 is LGHNA and CDR2 is YSLEER. Trimming took 1 base from V and 0 from J, leaving 20 bases between them. The CDR3 loop spans 19 amino acids. Here the CDR3 reads CASSQVTFPGFSSTDTQYF. Here the CDR3 DNA reads TGCGCCAGCAGCCAAGTTACCTTTCCGGGATTCTCTAGCACAGATACGCAGTATTTT.